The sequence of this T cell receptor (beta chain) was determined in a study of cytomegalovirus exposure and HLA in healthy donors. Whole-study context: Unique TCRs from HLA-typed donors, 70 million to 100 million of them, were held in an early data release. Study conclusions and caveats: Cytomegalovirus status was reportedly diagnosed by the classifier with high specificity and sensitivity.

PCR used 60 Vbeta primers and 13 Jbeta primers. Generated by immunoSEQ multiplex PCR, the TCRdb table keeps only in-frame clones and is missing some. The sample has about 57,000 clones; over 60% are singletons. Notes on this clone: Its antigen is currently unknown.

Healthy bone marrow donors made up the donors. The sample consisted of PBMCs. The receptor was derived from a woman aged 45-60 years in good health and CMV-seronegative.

The CDR3 nucleotides read TGTGCCAGCAGCTTAGCTCGGAATGAGCAGTTCTTC. Its protein product is CASSLARNEQFF. The J gene is TRBJ2-1, the V gene TRBV7-2; D unclear. In germline, CDR1 is SGHTA, CDR2 FQGNSA. Between the trimmed V and J ends, which lost 0 bases and 7 bases, there was a span of 4 bases. The CDR3 runs 12 residues.